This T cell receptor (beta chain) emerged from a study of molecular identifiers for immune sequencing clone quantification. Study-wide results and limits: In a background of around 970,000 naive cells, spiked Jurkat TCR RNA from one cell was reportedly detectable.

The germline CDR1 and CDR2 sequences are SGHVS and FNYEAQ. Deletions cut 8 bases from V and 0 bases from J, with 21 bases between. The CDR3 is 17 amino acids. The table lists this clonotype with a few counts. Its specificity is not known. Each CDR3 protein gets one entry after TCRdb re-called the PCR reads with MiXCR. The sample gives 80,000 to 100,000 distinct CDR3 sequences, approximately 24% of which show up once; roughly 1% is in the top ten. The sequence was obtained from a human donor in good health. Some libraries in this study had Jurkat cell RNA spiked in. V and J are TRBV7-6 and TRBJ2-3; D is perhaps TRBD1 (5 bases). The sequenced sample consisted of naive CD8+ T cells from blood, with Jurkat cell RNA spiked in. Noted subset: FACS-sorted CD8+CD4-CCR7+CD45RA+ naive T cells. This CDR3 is CASAPGRDFSSTDTQYF. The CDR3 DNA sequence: TGTGCCAGCGCCCCAGGGCGAGATTTTTCTAGCACAGATACGCAGTATTTT. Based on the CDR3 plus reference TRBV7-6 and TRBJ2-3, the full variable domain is GAGVSQSPRYKVTKRGQDVALRCDPISGHVSLYWYRQALGQGPEFLTYFNYEAQQDKSGLPNDRFSAERPEGSISTLTIQRTEQRDSAMYRCASAPGRDFSSTDTQYFGPGTRLTVL.